This TCR beta chain stems from a study of T cell responses to AZD1222 COVID-19 vaccine. About the study: Pooling was applied to second doses at about 4 or about 12 weeks.

The protocol was immunoSEQ multiplex PCR, while the TCRdb copy is restricted to in-frame clones and leaves out a portion. In the table there are 46,000 or so clones, over 60% of which are singletons. Source: peripheral blood, taken on day 0 of AZD1222 vaccination. This clonotype originated in an adult in good health.

For the CDR3, the DNA is TGTGCCTGGGGACCCCCCAGCGGCCGGGAGCAGTACTTC. Its translation: CAWGPPSGREQYF. This rearrangement joins TRBV30 to TRBJ2-7; a possible D gene is TRBD2 (5 bases). The CDR3 has 13 residues. Germline CDR1 GTSNPN, CDR2 SVGIG (reference sequence). The germline V and J ends were trimmed by 5 bases and 7 bases, with 18 bases remaining between them.